A single sample gave rise to the 32 T cell receptor beta chains below, sequenced in a study of T-cell reconstitution after alpha-beta-depleted transplantation in children. Preparation of the TCRbeta library was carried out with unique molecular identifiers. TCRdb re-analysed the PCR reads in MiXCR, keeping a single row per CDR3 protein. The sample contains some 600,000 distinct CDR3 sequences, 16% of which appear only once. Sequencing used PBMCs from the stem cell graft donor, obtained from the stem cell graft. The source of these receptors is a human donor who donated a stem cell graft to a child with acute myeloid leukemia.

This clonotype was picked up many times. V gene TRBV20-1 combines with J gene TRBJ1-5; maybe TRBD1 (6 bases). The CDR3 sequence is 13 residues long. V was cut by 6 bases and J by 5 bases, with 14 bases left in between. Germline loops: CDR1 DFQATT, CDR2 SNEGSKA (reference sequence). CDR3 protein: CSAYQGPDQPQHF. In DNA, the CDR3 is TGCAGTGCGTATCAGGGGCCTGATCAGCCCCAGCATTTT.

This clonotype was seen a single time. This rearrangement joins TRBV5-2 to TRBJ1-3. TRBV5-2 is noted as a pseudogene. The CDR3 runs to 17 residues. The CDR3 DNA reads as TGTGCCATGGGCCCGCGCTTGGCCGGCAACTCTGGAAACACCATATATTTT. Its protein is CAMGPRLAGNSGNTIYF.

The chain combines TRBV18 with TRBJ2-3; D remains ambiguous. Germline loops: CDR1 KGHSH, CDR2 LQKENI. V lost 6 bases to trimming and J lost 5 bases, with 6 bases between them. The CDR3 is 11 residues long. CDR3 loop: CASSSQDTQYF. CDR3 bases: TGTGCCAGCTCGTCGCAAGATACGCAGTATTTT. The full variable domain, with the rest looked up from reference TRBV18 and TRBJ2-3, is NAGVMQNPRHLVRRRGQEARLRCSPMKGHSHVYWYRQLPEEGLKFMVYLQKENIIDESGMPKERFSAEFPKEGPSILRIQQVVRGDSAAYFCASSSQDTQYFGPGTRLTVL.

This clonotype was picked up many times. The rearrangement joins TRBV20-1 to TRBJ1-6, with 9 bases lining up with TRBD1. The ends lost 6 bases at V and 9 bases at J; junction bases unmatched: 12. Germline CDR1 is DFQATT and CDR2 is SNEGSKA (reference sequence). The CDR3 loop spans 15 amino acids. The CDR3 DNA reads TGCAGTGCATCCTCCGGGACAGGGTTTAGTTCACCCCTCCACTTT. Residues: CSASSGTGFSSPLHF.

This clonotype was picked up many times. The rearrangement joins TRBV20-1 to TRBJ2-7; D is ambiguous. The CDR3 extends over 17 amino acids. V was trimmed by 0 bases and J by 2 bases, leaving 20 bases between them. CDR1 DFQATT and CDR2 SNEGSKA come from the germline V gene (reference sequence). This chain's CDR3 is CSARDGRTAFFAYEQYF. The CDR3 DNA is TGCAGTGCTAGAGATGGTAGAACAGCCTTCTTCGCCTACGAGCAGTACTTC.

Comment on this clonotype: With a much larger clone just one base away, this may be a read error. The chain combines TRBV12-3 or TRBV12-4 with TRBJ2-6; D remains ambiguous. This CDR3 contains 15 residues. CDR3 region: CASSLGYSAANVLTF. DNA for the CDR3: TGTGCCAGCAGTTTAGGGTACTCTGCGGCCAACGTCCTGACTTTC.

This clonotype was counted many times. Here the CDR3 reads CSVLPSGYSYNEQFF. The CDR3 region has the DNA TGCAGCGTCCTCCCTAGCGGCTACTCCTACAATGAGCAGTTCTTC. The chain employs TRBV29-1 and TRBJ2-1, with 7 bases fitting TRBD2. Losses at the gene ends were 6 bases for V and 0 bases for J; bases not matched to a gene: 8. Germline CDR1 is SQVTM and CDR2 is ANQGSEA. The CDR3 sequence is 15 residues long.

Many counts were recorded for this clonotype. This chain joins TRBV15 and TRBJ2-1; unclear D gene. CDR1 LNHNV and CDR2 YYDKDF come from the germline V gene (reference sequence). This CDR3 comprises 12 residues. Trimming stripped 2 bases from V and 2 bases from J, with 1 base between. Here the CDR3 reads CATSRPYNEQFF. The CDR3 bases are TGTGCCACCAGCAGACCCTACAATGAGCAGTTCTTC.

This clonotype was picked up many times. This chain links TRBV20-1 with TRBJ1-5; 7 bases match TRBD1. This CDR3 region has 15 residues. V was pared by 3 bases and J by 0 bases, with 5 bases of the junction left unmatched. Germline CDR1 and CDR2: DFQATT and SNEGSKA (reference sequence). Written as DNA, the CDR3 is TGCAGTGCTAGGACAGGGACTAATAGCAATCAGCCCCAGCATTTT. It codes for CSARTGTNSNQPQHF.

In the case of this clonotype: Given a much more abundant clone one base away, this may be a read error. This chain links TRBV5-1 with TRBJ2-3; maybe TRBD1 (6 bases). The germline V gene encodes CDR1 SGHRS and CDR2 YFSETQ. V gave up 0 bases and J gave up 5 bases, with 22 bases separating them. The CDR3 is 18 residues long. CDR3 DNA sequence: TGCGCCAGCAGCTTGGGAGGGGGAGCGACCGGGGCTCGAGATACGCAGTATTTT. Amino acid sequence: CASSLGGGATGARDTQYF. The complete variable domain, with remaining parts taken from reference TRBV5-1 and TRBJ2-3, reads KAGVTQTPRYLIKTRGQQVTLSCSPISGHRSVSWYQQTPGQGLQFLFEYFSETQRNKGNFPGRFSGRQFSNSRSEMNVSTLELGDSALYLCASSLGGGATGARDTQYFGPGTRLTVL.

This clonotype has a count of ten or more. The chain has TRBV29-1 and TRBJ2-7; D could derive from TRBD1 or TRBD2 (5 bases each). With 6 bases removed from V and 3 bases from J, the gap between germline ends came to 12 bases. The CDR3 runs 12 residues. The V gene's germline CDR1 is SQVTM and CDR2 ANQGSEA. The CDR3 bases are TGCAGCGTCAACACGGGGCGCTACGAGCAGTACTTC. Amino acid sequence: CSVNTGRYEQYF.

This chain uses TRBV30 with TRBJ2-5; D might be TRBD2 (7 bases). Germline lookup yields CDR1 GTSNPN and CDR2 SVGIG (reference sequence). Trimming pared 3 bases from V and 4 bases from J, leaving 12 bases between. This CDR3 contains 13 residues. CDR3 DNA sequence: TGTGCCTGGAGGACGAGGGGGGGAGAGACCCAGTACTTC. It codes for CAWRTRGGETQYF.

This clonotype was counted only a few times. The J gene is TRBJ2-5, the V gene TRBV7-9, with a weak D call TRBD2 (5 bases). V lost 3 bases and J 4 bases, leaving 9 bases between the germline ends. This CDR3 is 13 amino acids long. Germline V gives CDR1 SEHNR, CDR2 FQNEAQ (reference sequence). The CDR3 reads CASSFEGIETQYF. CDR3 sequence (DNA): TGTGCCAGCAGCTTCGAGGGTATAGAGACCCAGTACTTC. Complete variable domain (other parts from reference TRBV7-9 and TRBJ2-5): DTGVSQNPRHKITKRGQNVTFRCDPISEHNRLYWYRQTLGQGPEFLTYFQNEAQLEKSRLLSDRFSAERPKGSFSTLEIQRTEQGDSAMYLCASSFEGIETQYFGPGTRLLVL.

This clonotype was recorded many times. The V gene is TRBV20-1, the J gene TRBJ2-7; 7 bases fit TRBD1. The ends lost 0 bases at V and 5 bases at J; junction bases unmatched: 10. The CDR3 totals 15 residues. The V gene's germline CDR1 is DFQATT and CDR2 SNEGSKA (reference sequence). The CDR3 DNA sequence: TGCAGTGCTAGAGACCGCCCGACAGGGAGAGACGAGCAGTACTTC. This sequence encodes CSARDRPTGRDEQYF.

The chain has TRBV21-1 and TRBJ2-5; TRBD1, as called in the table, went unchecked against the DNA. TRBV21-1 is marked as a pseudogene. There are 14 residues in the CDR3. CDR3 residues: CASSVHRVGETQYF. The CDR3 DNA sequence: TGTGCCAGCAGCGTCCACAGGGTGGGAGAGACCCAGTACTTC.

This clonotype was recorded at least ten times. This chain uses TRBV6-5 with TRBJ2-7; 7 bases line up with TRBD2. Trimming cost V 4 bases and J 0 bases; bases outside gene matches: 9. CDR1 MNHEY and CDR2 SVGAGI come from the germline V gene. The CDR3 sequence is 16 residues long. The DNA of the CDR3 is TGTGCCAGCAGTTCCGCGGGGGTTCCCAGCTCCTACGAGCAGTACGTC. Its protein is CASSSAGVPSSYEQYV.

This clonotype was seen many times. The chain joins TRBV20-1 to TRBJ2-3, with 8 bases lining up with TRBD2. The CDR3 is 15 amino acids. V was clipped by 3 bases and J by 3 bases; unmatched bases: 8. CDR1 and CDR2 (germline): DFQATT, SNEGSKA (reference sequence). The CDR3 coding sequence is TGCAGTGCTAGCGTCGGGGGGGCCTGGACAGATACGCAGTATTTT. Translation gives CSASVGGAWTDTQYF.

The sample holds many counts of this clonotype. A read error is possible here, since a much larger clone lies one base away. This rearrangement joins TRBV12-3 or TRBV12-4 to TRBJ2-7, with D hard to call. V lost 5 bases and J lost 3, with 5 bases in between. This CDR3 is built from 11 residues. As DNA, the CDR3 is TGTGCCAGCAGTCAGAACTACGAGCAGTACTTC. Amino acid sequence: CASSQNYEQYF.

This clonotype was seen a handful of times. The genes are TRBV25-1 and TRBJ2-2; D could derive from TRBD1 or TRBD2 (6 bases each). V was cut by 7 bases and J by 0 bases, with 12 bases left in between. The germline V gene has CDR1 MGHDK and CDR2 SYGVNS. The CDR3 has 15 residues. DNA of the CDR3: TGTGCCAGCACGAGGGGGGCCCCGAACACCGGGGAGCTGTTTTTT. The encoded protein is CASTRGAPNTGELFF.

The chain has TRBV7-6 and TRBJ1-2, with D tentatively TRBD1 (6 bases). From germline, CDR1 is SGHVS and CDR2 FNYEAQ. CDR3 size: 16 residues. With 5 bases removed from V and 2 bases from J, the gap between germline ends came to 18 bases. The CDR3 region is CASSILSPGTNYGYTF. The CDR3 nucleotides are TGTGCCAGCAGCATACTGTCTCCGGGGACAAACTATGGCTACACCTTC.

J is TRBJ1-1 and V is TRBV7-2; TRBD1 matches at 8 bases. This CDR3 is built from 17 residues. The V gene end was trimmed by 1 base and the J gene end by 0 bases; junction bases not matched to a gene: 7. CDR1 is SGHTA, CDR2 FQGNSA, per germline. CDR3 sequence (DNA): TGTGCCAGCAGCTTAGTGTCAGGGGGCCGGATGAACACTGAAGCTTTCTTT. Protein: CASSLVSGGRMNTEAFF.

There are many counts of this clonotype. The chain uses TRBV20-1 and TRBJ1-5; D possibly corresponds to TRBD1 (5 bases). Germline loops: CDR1 DFQATT, CDR2 SNEGSKA (reference sequence). Trimming stripped 5 bases from V and 5 bases from J, with 22 bases between. This CDR3 has 16 residues. DNA of the CDR3: TGCAGTGCTCTATATGGGGACCGGTGGGATGATCAGCCCCAGCATTTT. It yields the protein CSALYGDRWDDQPQHF.

The chain combines TRBV27 with TRBJ2-3, with 10 nucleotides matching TRBD1. Losses at the gene ends were 6 bases for V and 5 bases for J; bases not matched to a gene: 11. The CDR3 is made up of 16 amino acids. Germline V gene data show CDR1 as MNHEY and CDR2 as SMNVEV (reference sequence). The CDR3 here is CASSATGTGVIDTQYF. DNA for the CDR3: TGTGCCAGCAGCGCCACCGGGACAGGGGTTATAGATACGCAGTATTTT.

The chain joins TRBV12-3 or TRBV12-4 to TRBJ2-1, with D tentatively TRBD1 (5 bases). V lost 3 bases and J 9 bases, leaving 18 bases between the germline ends. There are 15 residues in the CDR3. The CDR3 coding sequence is TGTGCCAGCAGTTTGCAACTCCTGGGGCTCGGTGAGCAGTTCTTC. Translating gives CASSLQLLGLGEQFF.

The chain links TRBV10-1 to TRBJ1-1; no clear D. The CDR3 is made up of 11 amino acids. Germline assignment: CDR1 WNHNN and CDR2 SYGVQD (reference sequence). Trimming took off 7 bases at V and 1 base at J, with 4 bases between the two ends. CDR3 nucleotide sequence: TGCGCCAGCACAGCGAACACTGAAGCTTTCTTT. This codes for CASTANTEAFF.

This clonotype was seen more than once but under ten times. The rearrangement links TRBV12-3 or TRBV12-4 to TRBJ1-4; maybe TRBD1 (5 bases). With 3 bases removed from V and 7 bases from J, the gap between germline ends came to 12 bases. The CDR3 length is 14 residues. In nucleotides, the CDR3 is TGTGCCAGCAGTTTGGGCCAGGGAGTTGAAAAACTGTTTTTT. Protein: CASSLGQGVEKLFF.

This clonotype showed up just a few times. J is TRBJ2-1 and V is TRBV7-9; a possible D gene is TRBD2 (5 bases). The germline V gene encodes CDR1 SEHNR and CDR2 FQNEAQ (reference sequence). V shed 3 bases and J shed 0 bases, with 9 bases lying between them. This CDR3 is built from 15 residues. CDR3 loop: CASSFVGSSYNEQFF. The CDR3 DNA reads as TGTGCCAGCAGCTTCGTTGGGAGCTCCTACAATGAGCAGTTCTTC.

The V and J genes are TRBV20-1 and TRBJ2-7, with unresolved D. CDR3 length: 13 amino acids. Germline CDR1 is DFQATT and CDR2 is SNEGSKA (reference sequence). Between the trimmed V and J ends, which lost 4 bases and 3 bases, there was a span of 13 bases. The CDR3 sequence: CSATGGQLYEQYF. In DNA, the CDR3 is TGCAGTGCTACGGGCGGTCAACTCTACGAGCAGTACTTC.

This clonotype was found many times. The genes are TRBV7-9 and TRBJ2-7; D not certain. The CDR3 is made up of 11 amino acids. The ends were cut back, 5 bases at V and 6 bases at J, with 8 bases in the middle. Germline lookup yields CDR1 SEHNR and CDR2 FQNEAQ (reference sequence). The CDR3 loop reads CASSVGLEQYF. CDR3 bases: TGTGCCAGCAGCGTGGGCCTCGAGCAGTACTTC.

This clonotype was seen a few times. V is TRBV24-1 and J is TRBJ2-3; 8 bases align to TRBD2. V lost 3 bases to trimming and J lost 2 bases; unmatched junction nucleotides: 6. The length of the CDR3 is 16 residues. Germline V gives CDR1 KGHDR, CDR2 SFDVKD. The CDR3 region is CATSDAGGGLTDTQYF. The CDR3 coding sequence is TGTGCCACCAGTGATGCCGGGGGGGGGCTCACAGATACGCAGTATTTT.

The chain combines TRBV9 with TRBJ2-2, with D perhaps given as TRBD1 or TRBD2 (5 bases each). The V gene lost 0 bases and the J gene lost 5 bases, with 20 bases spanning the gap. The CDR3 length is 18 residues. Germline V gene lookup returns CDR1 SGDLS and CDR2 YYNGEE. In DNA, the CDR3 is TGTGCCAGCAGCGTAGGGGGGTCTCCAGGACCTGAGACCGGGGAGCTGTTTTTT. Amino acids: CASSVGGSPGPETGELFF.

This clonotype occurred many times. The rearrangement uses TRBV20-1 and TRBJ2-5; TRBD2 is a possible D gene (5 bases). V was shortened by 2 bases and J by 5 bases, with 12 bases between the two germline ends. The CDR3 extends over 13 amino acids. The germline V gene has CDR1 DFQATT and CDR2 SNEGSKA (reference sequence). CDR3 loop: CSARKIPGETQYF. The DNA of the CDR3 is TGCAGTGCTAGAAAAATCCCGGGGGAGACCCAGTACTTC.